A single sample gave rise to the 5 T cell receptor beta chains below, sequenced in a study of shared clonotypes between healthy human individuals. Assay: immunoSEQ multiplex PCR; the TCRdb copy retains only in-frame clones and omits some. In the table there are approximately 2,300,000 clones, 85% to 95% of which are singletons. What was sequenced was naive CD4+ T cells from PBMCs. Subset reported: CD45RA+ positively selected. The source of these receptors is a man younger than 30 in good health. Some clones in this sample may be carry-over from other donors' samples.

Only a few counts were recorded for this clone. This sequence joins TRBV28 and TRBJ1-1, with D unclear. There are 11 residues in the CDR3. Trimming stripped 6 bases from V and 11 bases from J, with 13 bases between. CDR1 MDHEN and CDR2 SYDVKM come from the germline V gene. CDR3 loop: CASSLLRVAFF. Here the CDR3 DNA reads TGTGCCAGCAGCCTCCTTCGCGTTGCTTTCTTT.

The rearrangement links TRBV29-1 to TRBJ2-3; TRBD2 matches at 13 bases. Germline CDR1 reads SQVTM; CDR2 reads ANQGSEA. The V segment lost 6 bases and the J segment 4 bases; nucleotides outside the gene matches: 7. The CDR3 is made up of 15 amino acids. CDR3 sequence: CSVQLAGGPSDTQYF. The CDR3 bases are TGCAGCGTCCAACTAGCGGGAGGGCCCTCAGATACGCAGTATTTT.

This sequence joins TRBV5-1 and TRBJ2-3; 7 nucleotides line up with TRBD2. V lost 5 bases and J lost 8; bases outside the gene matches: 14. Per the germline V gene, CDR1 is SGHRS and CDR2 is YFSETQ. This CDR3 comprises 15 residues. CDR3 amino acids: CASRFQAGVEATQYF. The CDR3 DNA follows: TGCGCCAGCAGGTTTCAGGCGGGAGTTGAGGCTACGCAGTATTTT.

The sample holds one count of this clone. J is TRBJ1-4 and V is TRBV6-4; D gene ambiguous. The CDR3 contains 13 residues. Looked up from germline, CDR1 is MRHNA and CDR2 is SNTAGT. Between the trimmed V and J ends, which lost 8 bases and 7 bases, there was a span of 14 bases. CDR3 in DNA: TGTGCCAGCTCCCCCCGCCGGGGTGAAAAACTGTTTTTT. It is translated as CASSPRRGEKLFF.

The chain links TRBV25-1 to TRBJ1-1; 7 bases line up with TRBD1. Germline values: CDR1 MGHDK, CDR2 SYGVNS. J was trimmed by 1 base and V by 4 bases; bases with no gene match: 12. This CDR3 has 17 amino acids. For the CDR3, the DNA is TGTGCCAGCAGTGTCCACCAAGCCGGGACAGAGAACACTGAAGCTTTCTTT. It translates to CASSVHQAGTENTEAFF.